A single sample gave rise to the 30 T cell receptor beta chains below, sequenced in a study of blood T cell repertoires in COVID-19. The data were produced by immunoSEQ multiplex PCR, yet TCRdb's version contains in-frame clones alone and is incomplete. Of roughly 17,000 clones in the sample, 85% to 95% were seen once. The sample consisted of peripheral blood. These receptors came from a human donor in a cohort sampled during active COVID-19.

The CDR3 spells CASSQTDSEQFF. CDR3 in DNA: TGTGCCAGCAGCCAAACAGACAGTGAGCAGTTCTTC. The chain is built from TRBV3-1 (or the pseudogene TRBV3-2) and TRBJ2-1; possibly TRBD1 for D (5 bases). The germline V and J ends were trimmed by 2 bases and 9 bases, with 8 bases remaining between them. Germline CDR1 is LGHDT and CDR2 is YNNKEL (reference sequence). There are 12 residues in the CDR3.

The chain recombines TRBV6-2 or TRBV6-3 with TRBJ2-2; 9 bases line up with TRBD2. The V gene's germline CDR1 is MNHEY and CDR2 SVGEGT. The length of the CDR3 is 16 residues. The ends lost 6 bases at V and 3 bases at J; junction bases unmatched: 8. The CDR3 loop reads CASSWGLAGYTGELFF. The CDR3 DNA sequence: TGTGCCAGCAGCTGGGGTCTAGCGGGGTACACCGGGGAGCTGTTTTTT.

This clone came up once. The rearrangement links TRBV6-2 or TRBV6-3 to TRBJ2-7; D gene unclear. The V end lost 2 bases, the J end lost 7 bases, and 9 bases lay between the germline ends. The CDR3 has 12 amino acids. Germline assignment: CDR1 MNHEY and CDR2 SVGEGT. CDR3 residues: CASSYPLREQYF. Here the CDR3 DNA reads TGTGCCAGCAGTTACCCGTTGCGTGAGCAGTACTTC.

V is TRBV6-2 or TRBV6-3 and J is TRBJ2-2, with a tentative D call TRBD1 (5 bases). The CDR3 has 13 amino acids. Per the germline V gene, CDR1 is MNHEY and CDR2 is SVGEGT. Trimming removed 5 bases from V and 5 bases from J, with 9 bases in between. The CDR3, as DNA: TGTGCCAGCAGTCGTAGGGGAACCGGGGAGCTGTTTTTT. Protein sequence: CASSRRGTGELFF.

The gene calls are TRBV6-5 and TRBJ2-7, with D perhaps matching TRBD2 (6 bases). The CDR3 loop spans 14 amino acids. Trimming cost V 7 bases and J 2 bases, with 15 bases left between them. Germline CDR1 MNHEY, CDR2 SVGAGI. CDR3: CASTPLAGTYEQYF. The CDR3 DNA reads TGTGCCAGCACTCCCCTGGCGGGAACCTACGAGCAGTACTTC.

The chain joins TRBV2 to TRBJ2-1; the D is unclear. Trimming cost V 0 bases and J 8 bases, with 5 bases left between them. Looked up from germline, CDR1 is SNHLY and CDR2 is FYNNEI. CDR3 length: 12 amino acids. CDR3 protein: CASSEALDEQFF. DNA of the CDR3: TGTGCCAGCAGTGAAGCCCTAGATGAGCAGTTCTTC.

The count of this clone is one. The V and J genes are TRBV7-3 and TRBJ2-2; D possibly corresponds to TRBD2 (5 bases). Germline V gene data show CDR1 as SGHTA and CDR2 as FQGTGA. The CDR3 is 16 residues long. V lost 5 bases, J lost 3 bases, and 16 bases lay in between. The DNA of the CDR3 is TGTGCCAGCAGCAAGAAACCGATCGGGGACACCGGGGAGCTGTTTTTT. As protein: CASSKKPIGDTGELFF.

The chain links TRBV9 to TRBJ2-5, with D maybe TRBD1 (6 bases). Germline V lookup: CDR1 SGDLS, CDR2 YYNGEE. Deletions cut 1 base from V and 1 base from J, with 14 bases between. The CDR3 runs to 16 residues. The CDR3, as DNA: TGTGCCAGCAGCGTAAGGTACCCCAGGGGCCAAGAGACCCAGTACTTC. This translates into CASSVRYPRGQETQYF.

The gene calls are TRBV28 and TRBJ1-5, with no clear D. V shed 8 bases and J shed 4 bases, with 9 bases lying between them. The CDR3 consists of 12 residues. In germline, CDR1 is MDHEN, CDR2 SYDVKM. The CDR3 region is CASGASNQPQHF. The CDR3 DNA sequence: TGTGCCAGCGGTGCCAGTAATCAGCCCCAGCATTTT.

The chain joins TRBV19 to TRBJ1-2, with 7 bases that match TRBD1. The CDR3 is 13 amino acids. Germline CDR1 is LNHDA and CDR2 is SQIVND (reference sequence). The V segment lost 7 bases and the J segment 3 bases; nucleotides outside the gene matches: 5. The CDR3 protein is CASTPTGYYGYTF. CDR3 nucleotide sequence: TGTGCCAGTACCCCGACAGGGTACTATGGCTACACCTTC.

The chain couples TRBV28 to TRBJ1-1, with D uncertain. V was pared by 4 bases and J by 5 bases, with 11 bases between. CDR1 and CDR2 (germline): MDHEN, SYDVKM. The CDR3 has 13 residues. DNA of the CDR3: TGTGCCAGCAGTTCCTTATTTCAGACTGAAGCTTTCTTT. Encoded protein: CASSSLFQTEAFF.

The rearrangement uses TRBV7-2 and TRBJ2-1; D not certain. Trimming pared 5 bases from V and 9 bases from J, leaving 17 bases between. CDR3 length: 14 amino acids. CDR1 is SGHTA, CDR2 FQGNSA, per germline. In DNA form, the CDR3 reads TGTGCCAGCAGCGTAGAATCTTTGCACGGTGAGCAGTTCTTC. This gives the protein CASSVESLHGEQFF.

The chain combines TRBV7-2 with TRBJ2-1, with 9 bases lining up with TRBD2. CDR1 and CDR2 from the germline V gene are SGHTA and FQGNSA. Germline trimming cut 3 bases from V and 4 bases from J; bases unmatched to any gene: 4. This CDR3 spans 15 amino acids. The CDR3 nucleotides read TGTGCCAGCAGCTTGCGACTAGCGGTATACAATGAGCAGTTCTTC. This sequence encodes CASSLRLAVYNEQFF.

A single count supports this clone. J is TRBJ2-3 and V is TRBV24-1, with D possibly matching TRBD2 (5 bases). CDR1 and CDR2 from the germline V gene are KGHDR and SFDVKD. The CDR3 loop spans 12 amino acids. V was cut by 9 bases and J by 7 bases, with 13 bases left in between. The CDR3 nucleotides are TGTGCCACCGCCGGGAATGGGTATACGCAGTATTTT. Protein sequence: CATAGNGYTQYF.

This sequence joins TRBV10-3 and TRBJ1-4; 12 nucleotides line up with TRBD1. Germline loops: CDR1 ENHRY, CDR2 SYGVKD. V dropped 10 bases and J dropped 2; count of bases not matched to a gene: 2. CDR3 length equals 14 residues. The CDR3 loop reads CATGTGGTNEKLFF. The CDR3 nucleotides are TGTGCCACCGGGACAGGGGGCACTAATGAAAAACTGTTTTTT.

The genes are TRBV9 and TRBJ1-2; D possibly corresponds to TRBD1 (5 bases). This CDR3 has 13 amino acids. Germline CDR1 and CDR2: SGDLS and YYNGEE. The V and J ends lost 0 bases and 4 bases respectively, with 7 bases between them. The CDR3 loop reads CASSVDGGYGYTF. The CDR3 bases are TGTGCCAGCAGCGTAGACGGGGGCTATGGCTACACCTTC. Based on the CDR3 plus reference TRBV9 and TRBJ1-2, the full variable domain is DSGVTQTPKHLITATGQRVTLRCSPRSGDLSVYWYQQSLDQGLQFLIQYYNGEERAKGNILERFSAQQFPDLHSELNLSSLELGDSALYFCASSVDGGYGYTFGSGTRLTVV.

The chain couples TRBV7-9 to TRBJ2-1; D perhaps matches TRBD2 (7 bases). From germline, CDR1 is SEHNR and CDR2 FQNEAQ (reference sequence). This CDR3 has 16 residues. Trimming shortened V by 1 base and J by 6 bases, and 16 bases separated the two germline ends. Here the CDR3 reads CASSLEGGLRVNEQFF. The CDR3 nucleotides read TGTGCCAGCAGCTTAGAAGGGGGACTAAGAGTCAATGAGCAGTTCTTC. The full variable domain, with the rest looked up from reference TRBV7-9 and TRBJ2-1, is DTGVSQNPRHKITKRGQNVTFRCDPISEHNRLYWYRQTLGQGPEFLTYFQNEAQLEKSRLLSDRFSAERPKGSFSTLEIQRTEQGDSAMYLCASSLEGGLRVNEQFFGPGTRLTVL.

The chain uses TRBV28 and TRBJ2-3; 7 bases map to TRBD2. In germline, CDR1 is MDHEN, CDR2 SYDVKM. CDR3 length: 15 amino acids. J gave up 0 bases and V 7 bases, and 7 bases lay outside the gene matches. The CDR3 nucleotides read TGTGCCAGCAAAACTGGGAGGGGCAGCACAGATACGCAGTATTTT. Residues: CASKTGRGSTDTQYF. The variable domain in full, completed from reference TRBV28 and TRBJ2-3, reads DVKVTQSSRYLVKRTGEKVFLECVQDMDHENMFWYRQDPGLGLRLIYFSYDVKMKEKGDIPEGYSVSREKKERFSLILESASTNQTSMYLCASKTGRGSTDTQYFGPGTRLTVL.

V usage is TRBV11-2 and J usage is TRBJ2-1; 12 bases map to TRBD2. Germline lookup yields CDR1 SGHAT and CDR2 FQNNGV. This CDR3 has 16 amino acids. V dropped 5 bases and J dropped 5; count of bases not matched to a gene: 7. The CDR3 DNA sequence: TGTGCCAGCAGCCCCCCTGCTAGCGGGAGGGACAATGAGCAGTTCTTC. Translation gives CASSPPASGRDNEQFF.

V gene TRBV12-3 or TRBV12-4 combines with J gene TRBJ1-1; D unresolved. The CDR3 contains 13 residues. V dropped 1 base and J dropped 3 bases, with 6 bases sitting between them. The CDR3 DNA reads TGTGCCAGCAGTTTAGAACAGTACACTGAAGCTTTCTTT. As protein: CASSLEQYTEAFF.

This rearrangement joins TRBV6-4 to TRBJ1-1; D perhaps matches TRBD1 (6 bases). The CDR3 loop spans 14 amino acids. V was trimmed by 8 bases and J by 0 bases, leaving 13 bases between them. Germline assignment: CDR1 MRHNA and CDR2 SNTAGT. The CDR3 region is CASREQGLNTEAFF. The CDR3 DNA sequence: TGTGCCAGCCGAGAACAGGGACTGAACACTGAAGCTTTCTTT.

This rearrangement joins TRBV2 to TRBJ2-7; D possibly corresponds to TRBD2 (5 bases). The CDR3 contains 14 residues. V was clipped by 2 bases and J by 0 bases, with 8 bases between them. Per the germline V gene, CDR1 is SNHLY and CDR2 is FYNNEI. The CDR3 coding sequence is TGTGCCAGCAGTGAATCGGGGAACTCCTACGAGCAGTACTTC. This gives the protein CASSESGNSYEQYF.

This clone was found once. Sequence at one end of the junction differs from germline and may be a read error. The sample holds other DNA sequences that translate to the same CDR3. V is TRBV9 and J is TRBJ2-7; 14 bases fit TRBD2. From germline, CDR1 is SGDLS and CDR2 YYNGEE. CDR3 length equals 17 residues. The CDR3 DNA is TGCGCCAGCAGCGTAGGGGGACTAGCGGGGGTAAACTACGAGCAGTACTTC. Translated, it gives CASSVGGLAGVNYEQYF.

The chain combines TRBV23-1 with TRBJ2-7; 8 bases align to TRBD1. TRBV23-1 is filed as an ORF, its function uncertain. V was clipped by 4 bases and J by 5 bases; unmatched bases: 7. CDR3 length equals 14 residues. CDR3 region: CASSRQGSWDEQYF. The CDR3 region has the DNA TGCGCCAGCAGTCGACAGGGGAGCTGGGACGAGCAGTACTTC.

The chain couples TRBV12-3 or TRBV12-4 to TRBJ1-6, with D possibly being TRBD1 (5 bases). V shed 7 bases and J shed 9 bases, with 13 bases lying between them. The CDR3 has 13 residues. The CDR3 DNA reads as TGTGCCAGCACTAACAGGTCAAGTTCACCCCTCCACTTT. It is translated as CASTNRSSSPLHF.

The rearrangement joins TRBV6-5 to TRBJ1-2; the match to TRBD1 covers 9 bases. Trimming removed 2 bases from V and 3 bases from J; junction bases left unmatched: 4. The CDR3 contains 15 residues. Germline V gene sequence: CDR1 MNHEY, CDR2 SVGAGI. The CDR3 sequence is CASSYVGQGDYGYTF. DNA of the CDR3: TGTGCCAGCAGTTACGTGGGACAGGGTGACTATGGCTACACCTTC.

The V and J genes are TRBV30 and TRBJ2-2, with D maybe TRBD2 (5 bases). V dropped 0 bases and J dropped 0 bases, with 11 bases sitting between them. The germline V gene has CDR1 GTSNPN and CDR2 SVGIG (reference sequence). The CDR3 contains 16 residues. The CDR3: CAWSVDASSNTGELFF. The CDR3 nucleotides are TGTGCCTGGAGTGTGGACGCTAGCTCGAACACCGGGGAGCTGTTTTTT.

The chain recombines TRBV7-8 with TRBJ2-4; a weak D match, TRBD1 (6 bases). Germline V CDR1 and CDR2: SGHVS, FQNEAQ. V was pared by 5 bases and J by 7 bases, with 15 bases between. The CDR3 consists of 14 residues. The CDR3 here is CASSQNPTGNIQYF. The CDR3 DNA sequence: TGTGCCAGCAGCCAAAATCCGACAGGCAACATTCAGTACTTC.

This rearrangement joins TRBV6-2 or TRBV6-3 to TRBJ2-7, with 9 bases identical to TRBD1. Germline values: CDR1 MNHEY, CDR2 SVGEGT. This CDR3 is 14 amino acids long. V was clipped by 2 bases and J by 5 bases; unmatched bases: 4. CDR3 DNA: TGTGCCAGCAGTTACGGGACAGGGAGTAACGAGCAGTACTTC. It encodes CASSYGTGSNEQYF.

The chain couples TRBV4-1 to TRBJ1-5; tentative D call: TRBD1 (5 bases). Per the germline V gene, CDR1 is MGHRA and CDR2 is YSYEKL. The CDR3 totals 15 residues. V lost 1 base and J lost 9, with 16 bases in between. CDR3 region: CASSQVGQTEGPQHF. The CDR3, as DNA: TGCGCCAGCAGCCAAGTGGGGCAGACTGAAGGGCCCCAGCATTTT.